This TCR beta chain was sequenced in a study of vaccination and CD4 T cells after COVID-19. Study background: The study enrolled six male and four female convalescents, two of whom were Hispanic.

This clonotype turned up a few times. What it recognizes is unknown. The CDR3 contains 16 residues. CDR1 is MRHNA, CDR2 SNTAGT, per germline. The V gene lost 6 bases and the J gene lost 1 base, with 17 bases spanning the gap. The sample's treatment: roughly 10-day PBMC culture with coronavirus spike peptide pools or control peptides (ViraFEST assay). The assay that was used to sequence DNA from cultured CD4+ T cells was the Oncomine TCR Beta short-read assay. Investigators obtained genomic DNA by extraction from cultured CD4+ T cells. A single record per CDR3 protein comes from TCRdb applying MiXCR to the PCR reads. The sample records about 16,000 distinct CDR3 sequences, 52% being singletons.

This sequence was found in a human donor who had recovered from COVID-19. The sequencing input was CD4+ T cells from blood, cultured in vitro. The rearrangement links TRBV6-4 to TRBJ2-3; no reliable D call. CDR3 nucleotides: TGTGCCAGCAGACTAAACCCAAGTATTGGCACAGATACGCAGTATTTT. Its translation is CASRLNPSIGTDTQYF.